This TCR beta chain was obtained from a study of cytomegalovirus exposure and HLA in healthy donors. Trimming left V 3 bases short and J 3 bases short, with 12 bases between. Germline loops: CDR1 PRHDT, CDR2 FYEKMQ (reference sequence). This CDR3 region has 14 residues. Primers included in the PCR were 60 Vbeta and 13 Jbeta primers. TCRdb's table, derived via immunoSEQ multiplex PCR, lists solely in-frame clones and lacks some. This table has 150,000 to 200,000 clones, 70% to 85% appearing once. The sample was PBMCs. The sequence was obtained from a man aged 18 to 29 in good health and CMV-seronegative. The chain couples TRBV13 to TRBJ2-7, with a weak D call TRBD2 (5 bases). The CDR3 spells CASSFGEINYEQYF. In nucleotides, the CDR3 is TGTGCCAGCAGCTTCGGGGAGATCAACTACGAGCAGTACTTC.